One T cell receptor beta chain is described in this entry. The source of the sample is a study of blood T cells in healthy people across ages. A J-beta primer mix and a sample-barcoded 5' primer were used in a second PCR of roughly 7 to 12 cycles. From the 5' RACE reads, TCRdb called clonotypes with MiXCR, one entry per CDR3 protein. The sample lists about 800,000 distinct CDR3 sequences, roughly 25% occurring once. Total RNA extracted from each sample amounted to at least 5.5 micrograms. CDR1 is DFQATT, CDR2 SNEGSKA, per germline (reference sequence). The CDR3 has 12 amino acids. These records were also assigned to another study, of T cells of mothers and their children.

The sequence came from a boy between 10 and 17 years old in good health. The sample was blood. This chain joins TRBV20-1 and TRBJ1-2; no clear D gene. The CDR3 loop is CNFQASEYGYTF. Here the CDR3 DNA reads TGCAACTTTCAAGCGTCTGAATATGGCTACACCTTC.